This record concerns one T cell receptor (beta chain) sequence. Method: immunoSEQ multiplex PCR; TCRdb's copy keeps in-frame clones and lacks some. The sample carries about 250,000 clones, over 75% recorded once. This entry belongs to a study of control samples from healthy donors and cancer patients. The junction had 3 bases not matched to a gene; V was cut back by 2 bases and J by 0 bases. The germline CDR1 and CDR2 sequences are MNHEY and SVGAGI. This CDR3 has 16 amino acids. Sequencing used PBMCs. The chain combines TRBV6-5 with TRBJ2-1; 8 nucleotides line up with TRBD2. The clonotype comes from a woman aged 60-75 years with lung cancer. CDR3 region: CASSYLAGGSYNEQFF. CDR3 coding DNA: TGTGCCAGCAGTTACCTGGCGGGAGGCTCCTACAATGAGCAGTTCTTC.